This T cell receptor (beta chain) was captured in a study of cytomegalovirus exposure and HLA in healthy donors. Study-wide background: Membership in the Caucasian-associated ancestry cluster was found for about 84% of 300 to 500 genotyped donors.

It was with 60 Vbeta and 13 Jbeta primers that the PCR ran. Data came from immunoSEQ multiplex PCR; TCRdb stores just in-frame clones and leaves some out. The data contain about 180,000 clones, around four fifths of them seen just once; the ten biggest clones take up 1.4%. For this clone: Its antigen is not identified.

The germline gives CDR1 PRHDT, CDR2 FYEKMQ (reference sequence). The V gene end was trimmed by 0 bases and the J gene end by 4 bases; junction bases not matched to a gene: 9. This CDR3 comprises 17 residues. Findings and limits, study-wide: Among the CMV-associated chains, three were confirmed in vitro as specific for CMV antigens. A highly shared variant cluster was judged a likely technical artifact. The authors excluded some V segments, including TRBV6-2 and TRBV6-3, as indistinguishable.

This sequence originates from a woman aged 30 to 39 in good health and CMV-seropositive. The genes are TRBV13 and TRBJ2-1; 7 positions match TRBD1. The sample consisted of PBMCs. The CDR3 loop reads CASSLGRGGLGYNEQFF. CDR3 in DNA: TGTGCCAGCAGCTTAGGCCGAGGGGGCCTGGGGTACAATGAGCAGTTCTTC.